This TCR beta chain is drawn from a study of radiotherapy plus CTLA-4 blockade in lung cancer. The method was immunoSEQ multiplex PCR; TCRdb's version includes in-frame clones alone and lacks a portion of them. The sample yields approximately 89,000 clones, approximately 82% seen once. Germline V gives CDR1 SQVTM, CDR2 ANQGSEA. J gave up 4 bases and V 3 bases, and 4 bases lay outside the gene matches. The CDR3 has 13 amino acids. Regarding this clone: What it recognizes is unknown.

Study-wide findings and caveats: TCR clones from tumors expanded in blood after radiotherapy plus ipilimumab.

With ipilimumab providing CTLA-4 blockade, focal radiation was administered to patients who had chemo-refractory metastatic non-small-cell lung cancer. The sequence was obtained from a human donor with non-small cell lung cancer that progressed on radiotherapy plus ipilimumab. The sample was peripheral blood, taken from a patient treated with radiotherapy plus ipilimumab. The V call is TRBV29-1, the J call TRBJ1-2; 8 positions agree with TRBD1. The CDR3 protein is CSVDIGQGYGYTF. CDR3 DNA sequence: TGCAGCGTTGACATCGGACAGGGCTATGGCTACACCTTC. The full variable domain, its missing parts supplied by reference TRBV29-1 and TRBJ1-2, is SAVISQKPSRDICQRGTSLTIQCQVDSQVTMMFWYRQQPGQSLTLIATANQGSEATYESGFVIDKFPISRPNLTFSTLTVSNMSPEDSSIYLCSVDIGQGYGYTFGSGTRLTVV.